This T cell receptor (beta chain) is drawn from a study of shared clonotypes between healthy human individuals. About the study: Three CD4 naive, three CD4 memory, two CD8 naive and one CD8 memory plate were used per donor.

Donors comprised healthy HIV-negative adults lacking recent acute infections or vaccinations. The protocol was immunoSEQ multiplex PCR, while the TCRdb copy is restricted to in-frame clones and leaves out a portion. The data contain around 2.1 million clones, approximately 94% of them singletons. V was shortened by 2 bases and J by 3 bases, with 11 bases between the two germline ends. This CDR3 has 14 residues. Germline V gene sequence: CDR1 SGHTA, CDR2 FQGNSA. Sequencing was carried out using naive CD4+ T cells sorted from blood. Subset specified: CD45RA+ positively selected. This sequence originates from a young man in good health. The V call is TRBV7-2, the J call TRBJ2-7; D is possibly TRBD1 (6 bases). CDR3 sequence (DNA): TGTGCCAGCAGCTTAATGTTCAGGGGCTACGAGCAGTACTTC. The encoded protein is CASSLMFRGYEQYF.